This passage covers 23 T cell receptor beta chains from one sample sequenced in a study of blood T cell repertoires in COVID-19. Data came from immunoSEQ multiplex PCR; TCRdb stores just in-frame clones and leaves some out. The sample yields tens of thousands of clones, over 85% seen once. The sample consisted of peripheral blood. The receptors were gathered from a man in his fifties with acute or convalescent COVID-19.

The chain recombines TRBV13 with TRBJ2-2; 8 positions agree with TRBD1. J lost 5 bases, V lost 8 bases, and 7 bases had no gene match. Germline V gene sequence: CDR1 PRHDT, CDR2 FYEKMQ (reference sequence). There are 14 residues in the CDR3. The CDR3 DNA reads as TGTGCCAGCGTAGACAGGGGCGGGACCGGGGAGCTGTTTTTT. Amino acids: CASVDRGGTGELFF.

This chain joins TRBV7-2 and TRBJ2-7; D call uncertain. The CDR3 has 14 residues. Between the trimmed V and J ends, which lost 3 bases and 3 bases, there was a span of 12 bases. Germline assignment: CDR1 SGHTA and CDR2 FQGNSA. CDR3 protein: CASSFLFRSYEQYF. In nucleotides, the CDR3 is TGTGCCAGCAGCTTTTTGTTCCGCAGCTACGAGCAGTACTTC.

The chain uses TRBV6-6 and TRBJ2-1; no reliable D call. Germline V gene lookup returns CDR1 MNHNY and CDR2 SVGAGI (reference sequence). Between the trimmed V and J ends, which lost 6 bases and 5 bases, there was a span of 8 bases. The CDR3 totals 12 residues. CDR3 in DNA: TGTGCCAGCAGCCCCCGGGACAATGAGCAGTTCTTC. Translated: CASSPRDNEQFF.

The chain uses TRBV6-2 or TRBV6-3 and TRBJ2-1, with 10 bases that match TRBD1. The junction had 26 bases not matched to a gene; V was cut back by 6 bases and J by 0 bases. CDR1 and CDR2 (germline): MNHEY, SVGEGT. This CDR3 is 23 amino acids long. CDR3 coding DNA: TGTGCCAGCAGCCGACCGGGACAGGGGACAATGGACCCTTTTCTTACCTCCTACAATGAGCAGTTCTTC. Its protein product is CASSRPGQGTMDPFLTSYNEQFF.

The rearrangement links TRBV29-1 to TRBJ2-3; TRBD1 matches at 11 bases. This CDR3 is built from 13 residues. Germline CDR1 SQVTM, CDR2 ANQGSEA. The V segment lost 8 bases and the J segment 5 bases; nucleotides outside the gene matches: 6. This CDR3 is CSKRTGGLDTQYF. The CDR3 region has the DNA TGCAGCAAGAGGACAGGGGGCTTAGATACGCAGTATTTT.

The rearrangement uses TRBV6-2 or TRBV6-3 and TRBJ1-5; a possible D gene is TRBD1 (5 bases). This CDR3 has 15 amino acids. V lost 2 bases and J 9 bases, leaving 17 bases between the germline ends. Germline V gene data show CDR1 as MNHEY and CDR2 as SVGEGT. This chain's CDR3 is CASSYGGVSHRPQHF. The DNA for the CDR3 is TGTGCCAGCAGTTACGGGGGGGTCAGTCACAGGCCCCAGCATTTT.

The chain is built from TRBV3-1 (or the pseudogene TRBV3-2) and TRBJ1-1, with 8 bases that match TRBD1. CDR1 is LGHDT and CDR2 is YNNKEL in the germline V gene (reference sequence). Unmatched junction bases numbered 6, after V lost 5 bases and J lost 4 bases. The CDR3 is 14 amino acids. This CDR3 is CASSKTGDGTEAFF. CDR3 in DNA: TGTGCCAGCAGCAAGACAGGGGACGGCACTGAAGCTTTCTTT.

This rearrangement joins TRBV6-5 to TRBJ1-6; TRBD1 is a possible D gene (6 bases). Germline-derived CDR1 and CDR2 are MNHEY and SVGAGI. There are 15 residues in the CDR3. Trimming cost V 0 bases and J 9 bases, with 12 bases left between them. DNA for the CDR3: TGTGCCAGCAGTTACTCGGGGGACAAGGGTTCACCCCTCCACTTT. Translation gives CASSYSGDKGSPLHF.

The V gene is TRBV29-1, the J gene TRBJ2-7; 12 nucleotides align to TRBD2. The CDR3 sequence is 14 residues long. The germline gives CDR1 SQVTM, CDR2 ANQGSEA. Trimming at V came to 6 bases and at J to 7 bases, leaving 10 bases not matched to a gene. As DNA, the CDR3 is TGCAGCGTGGCGACGACTAGCGGGAGTTCGGAGCAGTACTTC. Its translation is CSVATTSGSSEQYF.

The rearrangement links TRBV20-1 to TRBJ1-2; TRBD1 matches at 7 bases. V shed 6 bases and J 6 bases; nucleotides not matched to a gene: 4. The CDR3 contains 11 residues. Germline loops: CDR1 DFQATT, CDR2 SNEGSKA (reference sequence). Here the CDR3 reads CSARTGNGYTF. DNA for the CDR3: TGCAGTGCCCGGACAGGAAATGGCTACACCTTC.

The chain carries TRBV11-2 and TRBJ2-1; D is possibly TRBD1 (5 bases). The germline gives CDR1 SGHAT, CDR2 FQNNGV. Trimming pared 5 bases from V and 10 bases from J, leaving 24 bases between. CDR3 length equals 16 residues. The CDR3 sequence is CASSQTLERGMGEQFF. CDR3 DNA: TGTGCCAGCAGCCAAACCTTAGAAAGGGGAATGGGCGAGCAGTTCTTC.

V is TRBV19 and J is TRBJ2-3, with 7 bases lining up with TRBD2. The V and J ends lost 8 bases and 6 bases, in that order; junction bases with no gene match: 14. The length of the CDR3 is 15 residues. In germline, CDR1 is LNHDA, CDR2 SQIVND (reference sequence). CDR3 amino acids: CASLPTSVHLDTQYF. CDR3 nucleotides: TGTGCCAGTTTGCCTACTAGCGTCCATTTGGATACGCAGTATTTT. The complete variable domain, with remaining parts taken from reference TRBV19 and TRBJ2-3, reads DGGITQSPKYLFRKEGQNVTLSCEQNLNHDAMYWYRQDPGQGLRLIYYSQIVNDFQKGDIAEGYSVSREKKESFPLTVTSAQKNPTAFYLCASLPTSVHLDTQYFGPGTRLTVL.

CDR3 amino acids: CATSRDSKNIQYF. In nucleotides, the CDR3 is TGTGCTACAAGCCGGGACAGTAAAAACATTCAGTACTTC. The chain employs TRBV10-3 and TRBJ2-4; 7 bases are shared with TRBD1. Germline-derived CDR1 and CDR2 are ENHRY and SYGVKD. The CDR3 has 13 amino acids.

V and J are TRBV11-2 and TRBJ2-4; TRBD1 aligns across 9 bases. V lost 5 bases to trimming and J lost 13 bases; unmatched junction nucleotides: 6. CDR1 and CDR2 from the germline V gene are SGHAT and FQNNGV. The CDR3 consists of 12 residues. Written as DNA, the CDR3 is TGTGCCAGCAGCCACCGGGACAGGGAACAGTACTTC. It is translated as CASSHRDREQYF.

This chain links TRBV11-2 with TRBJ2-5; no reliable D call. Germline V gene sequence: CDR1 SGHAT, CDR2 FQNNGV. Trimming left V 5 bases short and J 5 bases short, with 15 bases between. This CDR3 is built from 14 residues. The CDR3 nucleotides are TGTGCCAGCAGCCCCATGGGCAGAGAGGAGACCCAGTACTTC. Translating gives CASSPMGREETQYF.

The CDR3 DNA follows: TGTGCCAGTCAAGTTTCAGGGGGCACTGAAGCTTTCTTT. This gives the protein CASQVSGGTEAFF. The V and J genes are TRBV10-3 and TRBJ1-1, with 7 positions matching TRBD1. CDR3 length: 13 residues. J lost 4 bases, V lost 10 bases, and 9 bases had no gene match. Germline-derived CDR1 and CDR2 are ENHRY and SYGVKD.

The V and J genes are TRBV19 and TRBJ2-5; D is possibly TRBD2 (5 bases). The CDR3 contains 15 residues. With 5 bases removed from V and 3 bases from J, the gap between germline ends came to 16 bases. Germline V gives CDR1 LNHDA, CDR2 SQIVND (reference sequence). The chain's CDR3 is CASSFQGREEETQYF. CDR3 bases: TGTGCCAGTAGTTTCCAAGGGAGAGAGGAAGAGACCCAGTACTTC.

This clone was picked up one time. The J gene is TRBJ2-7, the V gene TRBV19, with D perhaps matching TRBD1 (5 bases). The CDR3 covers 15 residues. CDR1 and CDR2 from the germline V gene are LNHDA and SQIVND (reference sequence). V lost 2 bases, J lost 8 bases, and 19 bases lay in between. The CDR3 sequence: CASSIQGVERVQQYF. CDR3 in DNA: TGTGCCAGTAGTATACAAGGGGTAGAACGAGTTCAGCAGTACTTC.

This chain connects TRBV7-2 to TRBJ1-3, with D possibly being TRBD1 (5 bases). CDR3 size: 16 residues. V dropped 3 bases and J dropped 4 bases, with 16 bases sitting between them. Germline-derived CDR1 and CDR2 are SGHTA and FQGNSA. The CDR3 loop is CASSFLGGVVGNTIYF. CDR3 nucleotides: TGTGCCAGCAGCTTCCTTGGAGGGGTTGTCGGAAACACCATATATTTT.

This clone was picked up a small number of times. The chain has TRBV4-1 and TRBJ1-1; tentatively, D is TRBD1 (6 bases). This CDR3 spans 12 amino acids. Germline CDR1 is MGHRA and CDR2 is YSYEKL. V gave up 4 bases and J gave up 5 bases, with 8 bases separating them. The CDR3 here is CASSLRGTEAFF. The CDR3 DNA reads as TGCGCCAGCAGCCTCAGGGGTACTGAAGCTTTCTTT.

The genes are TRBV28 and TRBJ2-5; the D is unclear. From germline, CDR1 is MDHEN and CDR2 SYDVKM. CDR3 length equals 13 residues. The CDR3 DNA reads TGTGGGGTCGGCCTCCCAGGACAAGAGACCCAGTACTTC. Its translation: CGVGLPGQETQYF.

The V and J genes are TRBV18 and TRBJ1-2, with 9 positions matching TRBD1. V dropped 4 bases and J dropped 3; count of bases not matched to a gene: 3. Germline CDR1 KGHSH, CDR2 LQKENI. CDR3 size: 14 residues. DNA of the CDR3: TGTGCCAGCTCACAACGGACAGGGGACTATGGCTACACCTTC. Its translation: CASSQRTGDYGYTF.

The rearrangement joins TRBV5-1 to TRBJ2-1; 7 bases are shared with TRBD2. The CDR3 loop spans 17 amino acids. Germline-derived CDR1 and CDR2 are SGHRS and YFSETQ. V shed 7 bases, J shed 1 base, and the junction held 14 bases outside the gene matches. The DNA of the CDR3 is TGCGCCAGCTCTACCGGTACCAGCGGGGTTTCCTACAATGAGCAGTTCTTC. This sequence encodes CASSTGTSGVSYNEQFF.